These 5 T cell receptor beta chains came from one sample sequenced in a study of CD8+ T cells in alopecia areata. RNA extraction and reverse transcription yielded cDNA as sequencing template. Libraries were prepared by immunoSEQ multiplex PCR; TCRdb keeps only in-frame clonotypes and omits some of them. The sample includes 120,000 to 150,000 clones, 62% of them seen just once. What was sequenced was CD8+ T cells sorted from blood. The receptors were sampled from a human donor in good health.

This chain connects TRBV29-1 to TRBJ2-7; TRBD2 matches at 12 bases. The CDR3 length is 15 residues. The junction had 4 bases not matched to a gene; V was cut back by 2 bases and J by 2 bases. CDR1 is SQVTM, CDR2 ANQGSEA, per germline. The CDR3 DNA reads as TGCAGCGTTGAATACGCTAGCGGGAGGGCCTACGAGCAGTACTTC. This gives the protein CSVEYASGRAYEQYF.

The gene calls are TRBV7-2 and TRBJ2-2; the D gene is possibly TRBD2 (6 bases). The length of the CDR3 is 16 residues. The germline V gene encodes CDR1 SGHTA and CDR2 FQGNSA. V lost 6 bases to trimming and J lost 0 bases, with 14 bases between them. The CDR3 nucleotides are TGTGCCAGCAGAAACACTCCGGGGGCGAACACCGGGGAGCTGTTTTTT. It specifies CASRNTPGANTGELFF.

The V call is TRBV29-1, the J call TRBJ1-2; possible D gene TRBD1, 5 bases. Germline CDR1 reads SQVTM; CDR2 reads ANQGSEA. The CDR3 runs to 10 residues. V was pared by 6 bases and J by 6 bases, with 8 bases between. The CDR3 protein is CSVGENGYTF. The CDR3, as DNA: TGCAGCGTGGGGGAGAATGGCTACACCTTC.

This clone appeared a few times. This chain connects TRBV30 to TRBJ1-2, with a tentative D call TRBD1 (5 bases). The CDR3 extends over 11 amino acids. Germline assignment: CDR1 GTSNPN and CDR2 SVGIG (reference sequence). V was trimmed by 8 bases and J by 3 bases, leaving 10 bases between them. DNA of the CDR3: TGTGCCGAGTGGGACCACTATGGCTACACCTTC. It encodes CAEWDHYGYTF.

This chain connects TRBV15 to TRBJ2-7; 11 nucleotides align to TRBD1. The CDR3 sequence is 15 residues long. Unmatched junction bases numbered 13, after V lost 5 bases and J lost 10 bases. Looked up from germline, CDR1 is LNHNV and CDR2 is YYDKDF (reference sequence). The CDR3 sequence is CATSAVGQGATDQYF. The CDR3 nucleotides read TGTGCCACCAGCGCCGTAGGACAGGGGGCCACGGACCAGTACTTC. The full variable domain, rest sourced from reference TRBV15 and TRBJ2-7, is DAMVIQNPRYQVTQFGKPVTLSCSQTLNHNVMYWYQQKSSQAPKLLFHYYDKDFNNEADTPDNFQSRRPNTSFCFLDIRSPGLGDTAMYLCATSAVGQGATDQYFGPGTRLTVT.